These 5 T cell receptor beta chains share one sample of origin, sequenced in a study of shared clonotypes between healthy human individuals. Profiling relied on immunoSEQ multiplex PCR, and the TCRdb table lists in-frame clones only, not all of them. The table records about 990,000 clones, 78% of them present only once. The source material was memory CD4+ T cells from PBMCs. Described subset: CD45RA-negative fraction. Receptor source: a man younger than 35 in good health. Some clones in this sample may be carry-over from other donors' samples.

The chain joins TRBV5-1 to TRBJ1-5; a weak D match, TRBD1 (6 bases). The germline V gene encodes CDR1 SGHRS and CDR2 YFSETQ. The CDR3 loop spans 16 amino acids. Trimming took 8 bases from V and 3 from J, leaving 21 bases between them. The CDR3 spells CASRTDPGANNQPQHF. In DNA, the CDR3 is TGCGCCAGTAGGACAGATCCGGGGGCGAACAATCAGCCCCAGCATTTT.

The chain employs TRBV15 and TRBJ2-7; 8 bases map to TRBD2. From germline, CDR1 is LNHNV and CDR2 YYDKDF (reference sequence). J was trimmed by 6 bases and V by 5 bases; bases with no gene match: 6. The CDR3 extends over 13 amino acids. CDR3: CATSGSGSVEQYF. Written as DNA, the CDR3 is TGTGCCACCAGCGGAAGCGGGAGTGTCGAGCAGTACTTC.

J is TRBJ2-7 and V is TRBV5-6; D gene uncertain. The length of the CDR3 is 15 residues. V lost 2 bases and J 0 bases, leaving 12 bases between the germline ends. Germline CDR1 and CDR2: SGHDT and YYEEEE. DNA of the CDR3: TGTGCCAGCAGCTTAATTGGGCTAAGCTCCTACGAGCAGTACTTC. Its translation is CASSLIGLSSYEQYF.

The genes are TRBV28 and TRBJ1-4; 7 nucleotides align to TRBD1. The CDR3 is 17 residues long. J was trimmed by 8 bases and V by 5 bases; bases with no gene match: 17. Germline V gene data show CDR1 as MDHEN and CDR2 as SYDVKM. The CDR3: CASSPGEGRGLWEKLFF. The CDR3 nucleotides are TGTGCCAGCAGTCCGGGCGAAGGGAGGGGGCTATGGGAAAAACTGTTTTTT. Variable domain in full (rest from reference TRBV28 and TRBJ1-4): DVKVTQSSRYLVKRTGEKVFLECVQDMDHENMFWYRQDPGLGLRLIYFSYDVKMKEKGDIPEGYSVSREKKERFSLILESASTNQTSMYLCASSPGEGRGLWEKLFFGSGTQLSVL.

V and J are TRBV7-8 and TRBJ1-5; 7 nucleotides align to TRBD1. This CDR3 is built from 15 residues. Germline CDR1 and CDR2: SGHVS and FQNEAQ. V was clipped by 5 bases and J by 5 bases; unmatched bases: 9. The CDR3 sequence: CASSVGTVSDQPQHF. CDR3 in DNA: TGTGCCAGCAGCGTGGGGACAGTAAGCGATCAGCCCCAGCATTTT.